The rows below give T cell receptor beta chains drawn from one sample of a study of naive and memory T cell subsets. Each CDR3 protein is one row after TCRdb ran MiXCR on the UMI-ligation and nested PCR reads. Found here are approximately 21,000 distinct CDR3 sequences, about 6.1% of them singletons; the top ten hold roughly 6.1%. This specimen was skin, taken from a tuberculin skin test site. Every receptor here comes from an adult in good health. Each CDR3 is given with its conserved first and last residue. The D gene is left open where the match is weak. The listing skips clone size in some rows; elsewhere it reads once, few, many or a size class.

TRBJ2-7	many	TRBD2	TRBV6-2/TRBV6-3	CASGPFGTSGRSYEQYF	TGTGCCAGCGGTCCATTCGGGACTAGCGGGAGATCCTACGAGCAGTACTTC
TRBJ1-1	many	NA	TRBV28	CASSLSFRGEDTEAFF	TGTGCCAGCAGTTTATCGTTCCGGGGAGAGGACACTGAAGCTTTCTTT
TRBJ2-3	NA	NA	TRBV6-1	CASSEVNTDTQYF	TGTGCCAGCAGTGAAGTCAACACAGATACGCAGTATTTT
TRBJ2-3	many	NA	TRBV7-9	CASSLGSAGSRTDTQYF	TGTGCCAGCAGCTTAGGGTCCGCGGGGTCCCGCACAGATACGCAGTATTTT
TRBJ2-5	NA	TRBD2	TRBV9	CASSGPAGGQYQETQYF	TGTGCCAGCAGCGGGCCGGCGGGAGGGCAGTACCAAGAGACCCAGTACTTC
TRBJ2-1	few	TRBD1	TRBV7-9	CASSSRDRYNEQFF	TGTGCCAGCAGCTCTCGGGACAGGTACAATGAGCAGTTCTTC
TRBJ1-1	NA	NA	TRBV13	CASSLLGTLNTEAFF	TGTGCCAGCAGCTTGCTCGGAACCCTGAACACTGAAGCTTTCTTT
TRBJ2-3	many	TRBD1	TRBV12-3/TRBV12-4	CASSSPGQGPDTQYF	TGTGCCAGCAGTTCCCCGGGACAGGGACCAGATACGCAGTATTTT
TRBJ2-7	few	TRBD2	TRBV4-3	CASSQVAGSGVAPGEQYF	TGCGCCAGCAGCCAAGTGGCAGGCAGCGGGGTAGCCCCGGGTGAGCAGTACTTC
TRBJ2-1	many	TRBD2	TRBV20-1	CSGRGLGYNEQFF	TGCAGTGGGAGGGGACTAGGATACAATGAGCAGTTCTTC
TRBJ1-2	few	TRBD1	TRBV7-2	CASSLDVGTGNYGYTF	TGTGCCAGCAGCTTAGACGTCGGGACAGGAAACTATGGCTACACCTTC
TRBJ2-1	many	NA	TRBV3-1	CASSPLMANDYNEQFF	TGTGCCAGCAGCCCACTTATGGCTAACGATTACAATGAGCAGTTCTTC
TRBJ1-2	many	TRBD1	TRBV29-1	CSVDRDSERGYTF	TGCAGCGTCGATCGGGACAGTGAGAGGGGCTACACCTTC
TRBJ2-1	NA	TRBD2	TRBV9	CASSATSGHACGNEQFF	TGTGCCAGCAGCGCTACTAGCGGCCACGCTTGCGGCAATGAGCAGTTCTTC
TRBJ1-2	many	NA	TRBV6-5	CASSYKRGDYGYTF	TGTGCCAGCAGTTACAAGCGAGGCGACTATGGCTACACCTTC
TRBJ2-3	many	NA	TRBV9	CASSGGGSTDTQYF	TGTGCCAGCAGCGGGGGAGGCTCCACAGATACGCAGTATTTT
TRBJ2-5	many	TRBD1	TRBV7-9	CASSPGTGAVKTQYF	TGTGCCAGCAGCCCCGGGACAGGAGCTGTGAAGACCCAGTACTTC
TRBJ1-1	many	TRBD1	TRBV6-5	CASSYSTGAPTEAFF	TGTGCCAGCAGTTACTCGACAGGGGCACCCACTGAAGCTTTCTTT
TRBJ2-3	medium-sized	TRBD2	TRBV29-1	CSGGTSGEYF	TGCAGTGGGGGGACTAGCGGGGAGTATTTT
TRBJ1-3	many	NA	TRBV29-1	CSVVTDLSGNTIYF	TGCAGCGTTGTTACAGATCTCTCTGGAAACACCATATATTTT
TRBJ2-2	many	TRBD1	TRBV5-1	CASSSGGTNTGELFF	TGCGCCAGCAGCTCAGGGGGTACGAACACCGGGGAGCTGTTTTTT
TRBJ2-1	many	NA	TRBV28	CASSPGSGDEQFF	TGTGCCAGCAGCCCAGGGTCAGGGGATGAGCAGTTCTTC
TRBJ2-7	few	NA	TRBV7-9	CASRPSRGPYEQYF	TGTGCCAGCAGACCAAGCAGGGGTCCCTACGAGCAGTACTTC
TRBJ1-2	many	NA	TRBV4-3	CASSQDRVGGYTF	TGCGCCAGCAGCCAAGACAGGGTCGGTGGCTACACCTTC
TRBJ1-4	many	TRBD1	TRBV3-1	CASSPLGTANEKLFF	TGTGCCAGCAGCCCCTTGGGGACAGCTAATGAAAAACTGTTTTTT
TRBJ2-7	many	NA	TRBV12-3/TRBV12-4	CASSSEGRGPFEQYF	TGTGCCAGCAGTTCCGAAGGCAGGGGTCCCTTCGAGCAGTACTTC
TRBJ1-1	few	NA	TRBV9	CASSARHGRGAGEAFF	TGTGCCAGCAGCGCAAGACACGGAAGGGGTGCGGGTGAAGCTTTCTTT
TRBJ2-1	many	TRBD1	TRBV5-4	CASRPDRGWLVNEQFF	TGTGCCAGCAGACCTGACAGGGGTTGGCTCGTGAATGAGCAGTTCTTC
TRBJ1-5	many	TRBD1	TRBV20-1	CSARPPDRGDQPQHF	TGCAGTGCACGACCCCCGGACAGGGGCGATCAGCCCCAGCATTTT
TRBJ1-2	many	TRBD1	TRBV2	CASTLEGTALIYGYTF	TGTGCCAGCACCCTGGAGGGGACAGCTCTAATCTATGGCTACACCTTC
TRBJ1-1	many	NA	TRBV5-1	CASSRQPNTEAFF	TGCGCCAGCAGCCGCCAGCCTAACACTGAAGCTTTCTTT
TRBJ2-2	few	NA	TRBV12-3/TRBV12-4	CASSLGWGGELFF	TGTGCCAGCAGTTTAGGATGGGGCGGGGAGCTGTTTTTT
TRBJ1-6	few	TRBD1	TRBV7-9	CASSSRTGPNSPLHF	TGTGCCAGCAGCTCCCGGACAGGGCCCAATTCACCCCTCCACTTT
TRBJ2-7	many	NA	TRBV20-1	CSASPGGGTEQYF	TGCAGTGCTTCTCCAGGGGGAGGGACCGAGCAGTACTTC
TRBJ1-1	few	TRBD1	TRBV29-1	CSVNRGRATEAFF	TGCAGCGTTAACAGGGGCCGGGCGACTGAAGCTTTCTTT
TRBJ1-1	few	TRBD1	TRBV19	CASSDPRGSRANTEAFF	TGTGCCAGTAGTGACCCCAGGGGGAGCAGGGCGAACACTGAAGCTTTCTTT
TRBJ1-2	NA	TRBD1	TRBV5-1	CASSPNPVGQGDGYTF	TGCGCCAGCAGCCCAAACCCTGTGGGACAGGGCGACGGCTACACCTTC